What follows describes a single T cell receptor (beta chain). What antigen it recognizes has not been identified. Base qualities are not recorded, but no much larger clone differs from it by a single base. The TCR beta CDR3 regions were amplified from RNA transcripts. For the first round of RT-PCR on the TCR CDR3, the HTBI primer set was used together with the Qiagen OneStep RT-PCR kit. A second multiplex PCR round built the libraries, followed by size selection and purification. Sequencing of the libraries was done on an Illumina HiSeq2000 using paired-end 100 bp reads. On the study's bioinformatics: SOAPnuke was used to process the raw data, with reads discarded if the reads contained adapters or uncalled bases, had a mean Phred below 15, or lacked an exact constant-primer or identifier match. High-quality paired reads were merged with COPE v1.2.5, and unique nucleotide sequences were defined as clonotypes. MiTCR v1.1 was used to align clonotypes to the IMGT TRBV, TRBD and TRBJ reference segments. Analysis was restricted to V-J combinations with a frequency above 0.0001, which covered about 99% of repertoires. A TCS score was defined as the ratio of F50 (clonal expansion) to E x V (chaos), with BLOSUM62-based TCRdist applied between CDR3 peptides within each V-J. Welch's t-statistics and random forest reduced fewer than 600 V-J features to 10 to 15, which were used in a naive Bayes classifier (R e1071). Using fastp trimming at Q25 and MiXCR clonotype assembly, TCRdb reanalyzed the public sequencing data and kept in-frame beta chains. CDR3 protein duplicates are merged, each entry listing the most common genes and DNA. The V and J calls reflect TCRdb's pipeline rather than the authors' work. The sample table holds around 250,000 distinct CDR3 sequences, of which roughly a quarter were seen once. Together, the top ten hold 30% to 40% of the sample.

The sample originates from a study of T cells in Graves' hyperthyroidism and ophthalmopathy (dated by TCRdb to the late 2010s). Study-wide context: Peripheral blood was collected at initial diagnosis, before any treatment. Thyroid tissue and blood T-cell repertoires from roughly six Graves' hyperthyroidism patients were also compared in the study. Prospective prediction of ophthalmopathy was tested in an independent validation cohort of 18 to 20 hyperthyroidism patients and around 16 patients who later progressed to ophthalmopathy. The 100 or so discovery patients were divided at random into training and test sets in a 7:3 ratio. After blood sampling, hyperthyroidism patients were treated with methimazole at a starting dose of 30 mg daily, and ophthalmopathy patients were treated with high-dose intravenous methylprednisolone. To identify TCR V-J signatures that set the groups apart, the researchers used a discovery cohort of approximately 98 patients, made up of 40 to 45 with Graves' ophthalmopathy and about 55 with stable Graves' hyperthyroidism. The paper describes TCR Vbeta CDR3 sequencing of fewer than 150 peripheral blood samples, made up of approximately 40 ophthalmopathy patients, 70 to 75 hyperthyroidism patients and roughly 17 progressor patients. The paper's findings and limits, for the study overall: No statistical method was used to set the sample size in advance, and investigators knew the group allocation. In validation, the model predicted progression to ophthalmopathy with about 71% sensitivity and less than 75% specificity, a median of about 6.7 months before onset. Most expanded thyroid clonotypes (frequency above 0.001) were also detected in blood, a finding suggesting that blood repertoires may reflect thyroid immune responses. In cross-validation, a model built on a 13 V-J signature told ophthalmopathy apart from stable hyperthyroidism with approximately 91% sensitivity and around 84% specificity, and in testing the same model reached 80%/75%.

The trim is 0 bases for V and 8 bases for J, with a gap of 11 bases between the germline ends. Reading the germline V gene (reference sequence) gives CDR1 GTSNPN and CDR2 SVGIG. Taken from cysteine to phenylalanine, the CDR3 has 14 residues. Just CDR3 DNA is preserved here, 42 bases in frame from base 1. Ophthalmopathy patients had moderately to severely active disease, with a Clinical Activity Score of 3 or more, a NOSPECS grade of 4 or more, and a disease duration of less than 3 months. Any patient with an uncontrolled infection, another autoimmune disease, pregnancy or lactation was excluded. Clinical symptoms, serum thyroxine and TRAb, thyroid ultrasound, and orbital computed tomography formed the basis for the diagnoses. PBMCs were separated from 10 ml of fresh peripheral blood using Ficoll-Paque density gradient centrifugation. Total RNA was extracted using Trizol reagent, and RNA quality was assessed on an Agilent 2100 Bioanalyzer.

This receptor was obtained from a woman between 35 and 50 years old with Graves' ophthalmopathy. The sequenced sample was blood. The sequence joins TRBV30 to TRBJ1-6, with the identity of the D gene unclear. The nucleotide sequence is TGTGCCTGGAGTGTACTGGACGTCGATTCACCCCTCCACTTT. This is translated as CAWSVLDVDSPLHF.